One and the same sample provided the 4 T cell receptor beta chains below, sequenced in a study of blood T cell repertoires in COVID-19. Profiled with immunoSEQ multiplex PCR; TCRdb holds only in-frame clones, not every one. The data hold roughly 230,000 clones, with 85% to 90% observed a single time. The specimen was peripheral blood. The receptors here all came from a woman aged 55 to 70 with COVID-19, enrolled during active disease.

The CDR3 spells CASSKQGFNQPQHF. DNA for the CDR3: TGTGCCAGCAGCAAACAGGGTTTCAATCAGCCCCAGCATTTT. The V gene is TRBV5-6, the J gene TRBJ1-5; perhaps TRBD1 as D (6 bases). Trimming removed 4 bases from V and 3 bases from J, with 11 bases in between. Germline values: CDR1 SGHDT, CDR2 YYEEEE. This CDR3 region has 14 residues.

The J gene is TRBJ1-5, the V gene TRBV29-1; 7 nucleotides match TRBD1. This CDR3 comprises 13 residues. Germline CDR1 is SQVTM and CDR2 is ANQGSEA. The V segment lost 4 bases and the J segment 3 bases; nucleotides outside the gene matches: 3. CDR3 sequence reads: CSVARGVNQPQHF. The CDR3 nucleotides are TGCAGCGTTGCCAGGGGGGTCAATCAGCCCCAGCATTTT.

The chain links TRBV7-9 to TRBJ1-1; tentatively, D is TRBD1 (6 bases). Trimming removed 5 bases from V and 2 bases from J, with 9 bases in between. Germline V gene data show CDR1 as SEHNR and CDR2 as FQNEAQ (reference sequence). CDR3 length: 13 residues. Here the CDR3 DNA reads TGTGCCAGCAGCACAGGGTCCAACACTGAAGCTTTCTTT. It encodes CASSTGSNTEAFF.

The chain couples TRBV19 to TRBJ2-3; 8 bases are shared with TRBD2. The germline V gene encodes CDR1 LNHDA and CDR2 SQIVND (reference sequence). V lost 5 bases and J lost 1; bases outside the gene matches: 5. The CDR3 runs 15 residues. CDR3 DNA: TGTGCCAGTAGTCTTTTCGGGGGGGGCACAGATACGCAGTATTTT. Translation gives CASSLFGGGTDTQYF.